The 15 T cell receptor beta chains below come from one sample, sequenced in a study of control samples from healthy donors and cancer patients. Sequenced by immunoSEQ multiplex PCR; TCRdb stores in-frame clones only, minus some. The data show some 170,000 clones, around 96% seen once. The specimen sequenced was blood. Receptor source: a woman in her 30s in good health.

This chain joins TRBV20-1 and TRBJ1-5; D is unclear. Per the germline V gene, CDR1 is DFQATT and CDR2 is SNEGSKA (reference sequence). The CDR3 runs 11 residues. The V gene lost 3 bases and the J gene lost 6 bases, with 6 bases spanning the gap. The chain's CDR3 is CSASNSQPQHF. The CDR3 bases are TGCAGTGCTAGTAACAGTCAGCCCCAGCATTTT.

The genes are TRBV6-5 and TRBJ1-5; 10 bases align to TRBD1. The CDR3 has 15 amino acids. Germline CDR1 reads MNHEY; CDR2 reads SVGAGI. V lost 0 bases to trimming and J lost 7 bases; unmatched junction nucleotides: 3. CDR3 region: CASSYSGTGDQPQHF. As DNA, the CDR3 is TGTGCCAGCAGTTACTCCGGGACAGGGGACCAGCCCCAGCATTTT.

The chain couples TRBV6-5 to TRBJ1-1; 7 bases align to TRBD1. CDR1 MNHEY and CDR2 SVGAGI come from the germline V gene. The junction had 7 bases not matched to a gene; V was cut back by 7 bases and J by 5 bases. The CDR3 consists of 13 residues. Here the CDR3 DNA reads TGTGCCAGCACTCCAGGGGGGAGGACTGAAGCTTTCTTT. This gives the protein CASTPGGRTEAFF.

The rearrangement uses TRBV21-1 and TRBJ1-5. TRBV21-1 is marked as a pseudogene. The CDR3 is 17 residues long. CDR3 sequence (DNA): TGTGCCAGCAGCAAAATGCCTACCGGGTTGAGCAATCAGCCCCAGCATTTT. Protein: CASSKMPTGLSNQPQHF.

The V gene is TRBV13, the J gene TRBJ2-1; TRBD2 matches at 14 bases. V was pared by 1 base and J by 6 bases, with 5 bases of the junction left unmatched. The CDR3 totals 17 residues. Germline V lookup: CDR1 PRHDT, CDR2 FYEKMQ (reference sequence). The CDR3 bases are TGTGCCAGCAGCTTAGCCTTGACTAGCGGGAGGGGCAATGAGCAGTTCTTC. Protein: CASSLALTSGRGNEQFF.

The chain combines TRBV30 with TRBJ2-2; D ambiguous. V was cut by 4 bases and J by 7 bases, with 10 bases left in between. The germline CDR1 and CDR2 sequences are GTSNPN and SVGIG (reference sequence). The CDR3 is made up of 12 amino acids. CDR3 amino acids: CAWTTLYGELFF. CDR3 bases: TGTGCCTGGACTACTTTATACGGGGAGCTGTTTTTT. Drawing the rest from reference TRBV30 and TRBJ2-2, the complete variable domain is SQTIHQWPATLVQPVGSPLSLECTVEGTSNPNLYWYRQAAGRGLQLLFYSVGIGQISSEVPQNLSASRPQDRQFILSSKKLLLSDSGFYLCAWTTLYGELFFGEGSRLTVL.

The chain carries TRBV5-1 and TRBJ1-5; possibly TRBD1 for D (6 bases). This CDR3 contains 15 residues. Trimming removed 0 bases at V and 1 base at J, with 8 bases between. The V gene's germline CDR1 is SGHRS and CDR2 YFSETQ. The CDR3 DNA is TGCGCCAGCAGCTTGGCCGGACAGAGCAATCAGCCCCAGCATTTT. This gives the protein CASSLAGQSNQPQHF.

This clone has just one count. The CDR3 here is CASSPLQGFGNTIYF. The CDR3 region has the DNA TGTGCCAGCTCACCATTACAGGGCTTTGGAAACACCATATATTTT. J is TRBJ1-3 and V is TRBV18, with D perhaps matching TRBD1 (6 bases). This CDR3 is 15 amino acids long. Germline assignment: CDR1 KGHSH and CDR2 LQKENI. Trimming removed 2 bases from V and 3 bases from J, with 11 bases in between.

V gene TRBV3-1 (or the pseudogene TRBV3-2) combines with J gene TRBJ2-4, with TRBD1 matching 7 bases. CDR1 and CDR2 from the germline V gene are LGHDT and YNNKEL (reference sequence). J was trimmed by 3 bases and V by 4 bases; bases with no gene match: 9. The CDR3 is made up of 16 amino acids. The CDR3 here is CASSPRDRMSKNIQYF. The CDR3 nucleotides read TGTGCCAGCAGCCCCCGGGACAGAATGAGCAAAAACATTCAGTACTTC.

The chain combines TRBV19 with TRBJ1-2, with 8 bases aligning to TRBD1. Germline-derived CDR1 and CDR2 are LNHDA and SQIVND (reference sequence). V lost 3 bases and J lost 4; bases outside the gene matches: 7. This CDR3 is 15 amino acids long. In nucleotides, the CDR3 is TGTGCCAGTAGTATTATGCCAGGGGGCGGCTATGGCTACACCTTC. Protein product: CASSIMPGGGYGYTF.

The rearrangement links TRBV9 to TRBJ2-2, with D perhaps matching TRBD2 (7 bases). CDR3 length: 15 residues. Germline loops: CDR1 SGDLS, CDR2 YYNGEE. Trimming took off 6 bases at V and 2 bases at J, with 14 bases between the two ends. This CDR3 is CASKGGSGNTGELFF. CDR3 sequence (DNA): TGTGCCAGCAAGGGGGGGAGCGGCAACACCGGGGAGCTGTTTTTT.

The rearrangement joins TRBV27 to TRBJ2-1; 9 bases are a match to TRBD2. Germline V gene lookup returns CDR1 MNHEY and CDR2 SMNVEV (reference sequence). Germline trimming cut 2 bases from V and 4 bases from J; bases unmatched to any gene: 0. This CDR3 contains 14 residues. The CDR3 here is CASSLTSGYNEQFF. The DNA for the CDR3 is TGTGCCAGCAGTTTAACTAGCGGGTACAATGAGCAGTTCTTC.

This sequence joins TRBV6-1 and TRBJ1-1; D remains unclear. The V and J ends lost 6 bases and 1 base respectively, with 12 bases between them. This CDR3 has 14 residues. Germline V lookup: CDR1 MNHNS, CDR2 SASEGT. This CDR3 is CASSLFTANTEAFF. In DNA form, the CDR3 reads TGTGCCAGCAGCCTATTTACAGCGAACACTGAAGCTTTCTTT.

The gene calls are TRBV28 and TRBJ1-5; TRBD1 aligns across 7 bases. Germline V lookup: CDR1 MDHEN, CDR2 SYDVKM. V shed 6 bases, J shed 5 bases, and the junction held 13 bases outside the gene matches. The CDR3 runs to 16 residues. CDR3 region: CASRGSSRGIDQPQHF. CDR3 DNA: TGTGCCAGCAGGGGGTCGAGCAGGGGGATCGATCAGCCCCAGCATTTT.

V and J are TRBV5-1 and TRBJ1-4; D not certain. V lost 1 base, J lost 3 bases, and 10 bases lay in between. The CDR3 spans 15 residues. CDR1 and CDR2 (germline): SGHRS, YFSETQ. CDR3 in DNA: TGCGCCAGCAGCTTGATGGGGAGGTCTAATGAAAAACTGTTTTTT. It encodes CASSLMGRSNEKLFF. The whole variable domain, remainder taken from reference TRBV5-1 and TRBJ1-4, is KAGVTQTPRYLIKTRGQQVTLSCSPISGHRSVSWYQQTPGQGLQFLFEYFSETQRNKGNFPGRFSGRQFSNSRSEMNVSTLELGDSALYLCASSLMGRSNEKLFFGSGTQLSVL.